The 8 T cell receptor beta chains given below trace back to one sample, sequenced in a study of T-cell memory formation after mild COVID-19. TCRdb reanalysed the 5' RACE reads using MiXCR and keeps one entry per CDR3 protein. The sample lists about half a million distinct CDR3 sequences, roughly 20% occurring once. What was sequenced was PBMCs or a T cell subset sorted from them (not recorded which). The receptor set was obtained from an adult woman who had mild COVID-19 (a few samples of this study predate the infection). Cell type and time point are not known.

The table lists this clonotype with a few counts. The chain has TRBV7-3 and TRBJ2-1; the match to TRBD2 covers 8 bases. Looked up from germline, CDR1 is SGHTA and CDR2 is FQGTGA. The CDR3 covers 15 residues. J lost 2 bases, V lost 7 bases, and 7 bases had no gene match. The CDR3 DNA follows: TGTGCCAGCATTCGGAGCGGGGGTCCCTACAATGAGCAGTTCTTC. The encoded protein is CASIRSGGPYNEQFF. The complete variable domain, with remaining parts taken from reference TRBV7-3 and TRBJ2-1, reads GAGVSQTPSNKVTEKGKYVELRCDPISGHTALYWYRQSLGQGPEFLIYFQGTGAADDSGLPNDRFFAVRPEGSVSTLKIQRTERGDSAVYLCASIRSGGPYNEQFFGPGTRLTVL.

The rearrangement links TRBV27 to TRBJ2-5; 9 nucleotides align to TRBD1. V lost 6 bases, J lost 5 bases, and 10 bases stayed unmatched. CDR1 and CDR2 (germline): MNHEY, SMNVEV (reference sequence). CDR3 length: 15 amino acids. CDR3 sequence reads: CASRQDRGKVETQYF. In nucleotides, the CDR3 is TGTGCCAGCAGGCAGGACAGGGGAAAAGTGGAGACCCAGTACTTC.

This clonotype appeared once. The V call is TRBV7-3, the J call TRBJ2-3; TRBD2 aligns across 10 bases. V dropped 5 bases and J dropped 1; count of bases not matched to a gene: 6. The CDR3 consists of 16 residues. From germline, CDR1 is SGHTA and CDR2 FQGTGA. The CDR3 loop is CASSPGAGGGTDTQYF. In DNA form, the CDR3 reads TGTGCCAGCAGCCCCGGAGCGGGAGGGGGCACAGATACGCAGTATTTT. Drawing the rest from reference TRBV7-3 and TRBJ2-3, the complete variable domain is GAGVSQTPSNKVTEKGKYVELRCDPISGHTALYWYRQSLGQGPEFLIYFQGTGAADDSGLPNDRFFAVRPEGSVSTLKIQRTERGDSAVYLCASSPGAGGGTDTQYFGPGTRLTVL.

This clonotype has a handful of counts. The V call is TRBV20-1, the J call TRBJ2-7, with D tentatively TRBD1 or TRBD2 (5 bases each). The CDR3 runs 14 residues. V was shortened by 3 bases and J by 6 bases, with 18 bases between the two germline ends. Germline assignment: CDR1 DFQATT and CDR2 SNEGSKA (reference sequence). CDR3 amino acids: CSASGGVSTTEQYF. In DNA form, the CDR3 reads TGCAGTGCTAGTGGGGGTGTATCGACTACCGAGCAGTACTTC.

This clonotype appeared many times. The rearrangement joins TRBV2 to TRBJ2-7; D not certain. The CDR3 length is 12 residues. In germline, CDR1 is SNHLY, CDR2 FYNNEI. The V end was cut by 4 bases, the J end by 0 bases, with 4 bases between. CDR3 DNA sequence: TGTGCCAGCAGTGTGAGCTCCTACGAGCAGTACTTC. Translation: CASSVSSYEQYF.

A single count supports this clonotype. The chain has TRBV7-3 and TRBJ2-2, with D tentatively TRBD2 (8 bases). The CDR3 extends over 15 amino acids. Germline-derived CDR1 and CDR2 are SGHTA and FQGTGA. Between the trimmed V and J ends, which lost 4 bases and 5 bases, there was a span of 14 bases. CDR3 nucleotides: TGTGCCAGCAGCTCGACAGGGACTAGAACCGGGGAGCTGTTTTTT. It translates to CASSSTGTRTGELFF.

The rearrangement joins TRBV3-1 to TRBJ2-2; D ambiguous. Germline loops: CDR1 LGHDT, CDR2 YNNKEL (reference sequence). The ends were cut back, 1 base at V and 3 bases at J, with 6 bases in the middle. This CDR3 spans 14 amino acids. The CDR3 is CASSQAVHTGELFF. Written as DNA, the CDR3 is TGTGCCAGCAGCCAAGCTGTACACACCGGGGAGCTGTTTTTT.

This clonotype has more than one count but fewer than ten. This chain connects TRBV3-1 to TRBJ1-2, with D perhaps TRBD1 (6 bases). Trimming removed 2 bases from V and 2 bases from J, with 12 bases in between. Per the germline V gene, CDR1 is LGHDT and CDR2 is YNNKEL (reference sequence). The CDR3 covers 15 residues. As DNA, the CDR3 is TGTGCCAGCAGCCAAACCTACAGGGAGAACTATGGCTACACCTTC. Its protein is CASSQTYRENYGYTF.